This T cell receptor beta chain was identified in a study of glioma-infiltrating T cells after dendritic cell vaccination. Study-wide background: Dendritic cell vaccination trial patients had either newly diagnosed or recurrent glioblastoma.

The sample's time point: after dendritic cell vaccination, including at tumor progression/relapse. Only patients with spare fresh-frozen tumor and over two years of follow-up were included. Blood PBMC samples: pre-vaccination, two weeks post third vaccination, and at tumor progression. Libraries were prepared by immunoSEQ multiplex PCR; TCRdb keeps only in-frame clonotypes and omits some of them. The data contain roughly 100,000 clones, under 85% of them singletons. V dropped 0 bases and J dropped 3 bases, with 7 bases sitting between them. The germline V gene encodes CDR1 SGHDT and CDR2 YYEEEE. CDR3 size: 13 residues. Study-wide results and caveats: Longer survival after dendritic cell vaccination followed higher pretreatment TIL content.

Remarks on this clone: The antigen is not known.

This specimen consisted of blood, obtained after dendritic cell vaccination. This receptor was taken from a human donor with glioblastoma. This rearrangement joins TRBV5-6 to TRBJ2-7, with D uncertain. CDR3 DNA sequence: TGTGCCAGCAGCTTGGACAATGACTACGAGCAGTACTTC. Its protein is CASSLDNDYEQYF.